The 20 T cell receptor beta chains listed next were all sequenced from one sample in a study of shared T cell receptors in the human thymus. Libraries were prepared by immunoSEQ multiplex PCR; TCRdb keeps only in-frame clonotypes and omits some of them. The sample gives hundreds of thousands of clones, around 87% of which show up once; about 0.01% is in the top ten. This same sample was also taken into another study, of human thymus T cells.

The source material was thymocytes. The receptor source for this set is a boy younger than two with a congenital heart defect.

This chain connects TRBV5-4 to TRBJ2-1, with 8 bases aligning to TRBD2. V lost 0 bases, J lost 3 bases, and 11 bases stayed unmatched. This CDR3 comprises 18 residues. Germline V CDR1 and CDR2: SGHNT, YYREEE (reference sequence). The DNA for the CDR3 is TGTGCCAGCAGCTTGGCCGGTCTACTAGCGGAGATCTACAATGAGCAGTTCTTC. Residues: CASSLAGLLAEIYNEQFF.

The rearrangement uses TRBV28 and TRBJ2-1; weak D call: TRBD2 (6 bases). The CDR3 extends over 16 amino acids. Deletions cut 9 bases from V and 5 bases from J, with 23 bases between. CDR1 is MDHEN and CDR2 is SYDVKM in the germline V gene. The CDR3 nucleotides read TGTGCCAGTTGGAGTCGGGAGTGGGAGGAGAACAATGAGCAGTTCTTC. Its translation is CASWSREWEENNEQFF.

The chain uses TRBV9 and TRBJ2-7; the D is unclear. V dropped 0 bases and J dropped 5 bases, with 9 bases sitting between them. Per germline, CDR1 SGDLS and CDR2 YYNGEE. The CDR3 loop spans 13 amino acids. In DNA form, the CDR3 reads TGTGCCAGCAGCGTAGATTGCAGAAACGAGCAGTACTTC. It encodes CASSVDCRNEQYF.

The rearrangement uses TRBV5-4 and TRBJ2-1, with 7 bases identical to TRBD2. CDR3 length: 16 residues. The trim removed 3 bases at V and 8 bases at J, leaving 14 bases unmatched. Germline CDR1 and CDR2: SGHNT and YYREEE (reference sequence). CDR3 sequence: CASSSWGGGPLYEQFF. Written as DNA, the CDR3 is TGTGCCAGCAGCTCGTGGGGCGGGGGACCCTTGTATGAGCAGTTCTTC. The full variable domain, rest sourced from reference TRBV5-4 and TRBJ2-1, is ETGVTQSPTHLIKTRGQQVTLRCSSQSGHNTVSWYQQALGQGPQFIFQYYREEENGRGNFPPRFSGLQFPNYSSELNVNALELDDSALYLCASSSWGGGPLYEQFFGPGTRLTVL.

The chain uses TRBV4-3 and TRBJ2-3, with 12 bases identical to TRBD2. Germline-derived CDR1 and CDR2 are LGHNA and YSLEER. The CDR3 has 16 residues. V dropped 0 bases and J dropped 8; count of bases not matched to a gene: 6. CDR3 region: CASSQDTRGLAGTQYF. The CDR3 DNA reads TGCGCCAGCAGCCAAGATACGAGGGGACTAGCGGGTACGCAGTATTTT.

The rearrangement joins TRBV5-4 to TRBJ2-7, with 8 bases identical to TRBD2. Germline V lookup: CDR1 SGHNT, CDR2 YYREEE (reference sequence). The CDR3 runs to 17 residues. Trimming cost V 1 base and J 0 bases; bases outside gene matches: 9. This CDR3 is CASSLLFDGRGSYEQYF. In DNA, the CDR3 is TGTGCCAGCAGCTTGTTGTTCGACGGGAGGGGCTCCTACGAGCAGTACTTC.

The chain joins TRBV19 to TRBJ2-1, with 16 bases lining up with TRBD2. The trim removed 3 bases at V and 1 base at J, leaving 12 bases unmatched. Germline CDR1 is LNHDA and CDR2 is SQIVND (reference sequence). The CDR3 extends over 21 amino acids. CDR3: CASSIPSPGLAGGWSYNEQFF. The CDR3 region has the DNA TGTGCCAGTAGTATCCCCTCCCCGGGACTAGCGGGGGGGTGGTCCTACAATGAGCAGTTCTTC.

The CDR3 is CASSPGEGRSYNEQFF. CDR3 nucleotides: TGTGCCAGCAGCCCGGGGGAGGGCCGTTCCTACAATGAGCAGTTCTTC. V gene TRBV11-2 combines with J gene TRBJ2-1, with 7 nucleotides matching TRBD2. Trimming removed 5 bases from V and 1 base from J; junction bases left unmatched: 8. CDR1 SGHAT and CDR2 FQNNGV come from the germline V gene. The length of the CDR3 is 16 residues.

The chain recombines TRBV6-5 with TRBJ2-7; 10 nucleotides match TRBD1. V lost 10 bases, J lost 2 bases, and 5 bases stayed unmatched. The CDR3 covers 13 residues. The germline V gene encodes CDR1 MNHEY and CDR2 SVGAGI. The CDR3 region has the DNA TGTGCCACCAGGACAGGGGGGACCTACGAGCAGTACTTC. This codes for CATRTGGTYEQYF.

The chain uses TRBV25-1 and TRBJ1-1; 7 bases agree with TRBD1. CDR1 MGHDK and CDR2 SYGVNS come from the germline V gene. V was clipped by 6 bases and J by 1 base; unmatched bases: 5. This CDR3 contains 14 residues. The CDR3 protein is CASSLRGRNTEAFF. The CDR3 region has the DNA TGTGCCAGCAGCCTCAGGGGGAGGAACACTGAAGCTTTCTTT.

The rearrangement uses TRBV30 and TRBJ2-1, with TRBD2 identical over 10 bases. Losses at the gene ends were 3 bases for V and 3 bases for J; bases not matched to a gene: 5. The CDR3 spans 15 residues. CDR1 is GTSNPN and CDR2 is SVGIG in the germline V gene (reference sequence). CDR3 sequence (DNA): TGTGCCTGGAGAAGGAAGCGGGAGGGCTACAATGAGCAGTTCTTC. This translates into CAWRRKREGYNEQFF.

J is TRBJ2-7 and V is TRBV5-1; a weak D match, TRBD2 (7 bases). The CDR3 spans 16 residues. V was pared by 4 bases and J by 4 bases, with 21 bases between. Germline lookup yields CDR1 SGHRS and CDR2 YFSETQ. The CDR3: CASSPPGRGAAYEQYF. The CDR3 nucleotides read TGCGCCAGCAGCCCTCCGGGACGGGGGGCAGCGTACGAGCAGTACTTC.

This clone occurred once. The chain is built from TRBV11-2 and TRBJ1-5; 9 bases line up with TRBD1. Germline trimming cut 5 bases from V and 5 bases from J; bases unmatched to any gene: 13. Germline V gives CDR1 SGHAT, CDR2 FQNNGV. The CDR3 is 17 residues long. The CDR3 DNA reads TGTGCCAGCAGCCCTACCCCGACAGGGGGGCCGGATCAGCCCCAGCATTTT. Amino acid sequence: CASSPTPTGGPDQPQHF.

The chain links TRBV7-2 to TRBJ1-4, with a weak D call TRBD1 (6 bases). The CDR3 is made up of 16 amino acids. Looked up from germline, CDR1 is SGHTA and CDR2 is FQGNSA. Trimming left V 5 bases short and J 4 bases short, with 17 bases between. CDR3 loop: CASSPNRERGNEKLFF. Here the CDR3 DNA reads TGTGCCAGCAGCCCCAACAGGGAAAGGGGTAATGAAAAACTGTTTTTT.

The rearrangement links TRBV2 to TRBJ2-5; possibly TRBD2 for D (6 bases). Germline V gene lookup returns CDR1 SNHLY and CDR2 FYNNEI. Trimming left V 5 bases short and J 0 bases short, with 10 bases between. This CDR3 has 14 amino acids. The CDR3 is CASSMLANQETQYF. CDR3 sequence (DNA): TGTGCCAGCAGTATGCTAGCGAACCAAGAGACCCAGTACTTC.

This clone has only one observation. The genes are TRBV5-1 and TRBJ2-7; the match to TRBD1 covers 9 bases. V lost 0 bases and J lost 0; bases outside the gene matches: 1. The CDR3 length is 15 residues. CDR1 is SGHRS and CDR2 is YFSETQ in the germline V gene. CDR3 sequence (DNA): TGCGCCAGCAGCTTGGGGACAGGGGTCTCCTACGAGCAGTACTTC. Its protein product is CASSLGTGVSYEQYF.

The chain couples TRBV10-3 to TRBJ2-1, with D maybe TRBD2 (6 bases). V shed 6 bases and J shed 7 bases, with 13 bases lying between them. The CDR3 runs 13 residues. Germline CDR1 ENHRY, CDR2 SYGVKD. CDR3 nucleotide sequence: TGTGCCATCAGGGGACCGGGAGAGAATGAGCAGTTCTTC. Translating gives CAIRGPGENEQFF.

This clone was counted a single time. V is TRBV30 and J is TRBJ2-7; a possible D gene is TRBD2 (7 bases). V lost 0 bases and J 0 bases, leaving 18 bases between the germline ends. CDR1 and CDR2 (germline): GTSNPN, SVGIG (reference sequence). The CDR3 consists of 17 residues. The CDR3 loop is CAWSVPRERGFSYEQYF. The CDR3 DNA sequence: TGTGCCTGGAGTGTTCCGCGGGAGAGGGGGTTCTCCTACGAGCAGTACTTC.

The chain has TRBV6-5 and TRBJ1-4; tentative D call: TRBD1 (5 bases). The CDR3 extends over 15 amino acids. Germline CDR1 MNHEY, CDR2 SVGAGI. The V and J ends lost 0 bases and 5 bases respectively, with 10 bases between them. Here the CDR3 reads CASSYSMGPNEKLFF. For the CDR3, the DNA is TGTGCCAGCAGTTACTCGATGGGGCCCAATGAAAAACTGTTTTTT.

The V call is TRBV19, the J call TRBJ2-5; 7 nucleotides match TRBD2. Germline V CDR1 and CDR2: LNHDA, SQIVND (reference sequence). This CDR3 comprises 14 residues. The V gene end was trimmed by 5 bases and the J gene end by 0 bases; junction bases not matched to a gene: 3. CDR3 nucleotides: TGTGCCAGTAGTCCCGGGGGGTACCAAGAGACCCAGTACTTC. Its protein is CASSPGGYQETQYF. The whole variable domain, filled in from reference TRBV19 and TRBJ2-5, reads DGGITQSPKYLFRKEGQNVTLSCEQNLNHDAMYWYRQDPGQGLRLIYYSQIVNDFQKGDIAEGYSVSREKKESFPLTVTSAQKNPTAFYLCASSPGGYQETQYFGPGTRLLVL.